This T cell receptor (beta chain) is drawn from a study of shared clonotypes between healthy human individuals. TCRdb's table, derived via immunoSEQ multiplex PCR, lists solely in-frame clones and lacks some. The sample lists around 990,000 clones; 70% to 85% were seen once. On this clone: Its specificity is not known.

Deletions cut 4 bases from V and 0 bases from J, with 21 bases between. The CDR3 is 18 residues long. The germline gives CDR1 MNHNS, CDR2 SASEGT. General study results and limits: A handful of donors held around 5% of naive CD4 clonotypes in common. Lower generation probabilities were found for non-shared clonotypes than for those shared by all four donors.

The TCR was taken from a man aged 18 to 29 in good health. Some clones in this sample may be carry-over from other donors' samples. V gene TRBV6-1 combines with J gene TRBJ1-2; maybe TRBD1 (5 bases). The specimen sequenced was memory CD4+ T cells from PBMCs. The subset denotes: CD45RA-negative fraction. CDR3 loop: CASSVGGIQAAANYGYTF. Written as DNA, the CDR3 is TGTGCCAGCAGTGTGGGGGGTATACAGGCCGCAGCTAACTATGGCTACACCTTC.